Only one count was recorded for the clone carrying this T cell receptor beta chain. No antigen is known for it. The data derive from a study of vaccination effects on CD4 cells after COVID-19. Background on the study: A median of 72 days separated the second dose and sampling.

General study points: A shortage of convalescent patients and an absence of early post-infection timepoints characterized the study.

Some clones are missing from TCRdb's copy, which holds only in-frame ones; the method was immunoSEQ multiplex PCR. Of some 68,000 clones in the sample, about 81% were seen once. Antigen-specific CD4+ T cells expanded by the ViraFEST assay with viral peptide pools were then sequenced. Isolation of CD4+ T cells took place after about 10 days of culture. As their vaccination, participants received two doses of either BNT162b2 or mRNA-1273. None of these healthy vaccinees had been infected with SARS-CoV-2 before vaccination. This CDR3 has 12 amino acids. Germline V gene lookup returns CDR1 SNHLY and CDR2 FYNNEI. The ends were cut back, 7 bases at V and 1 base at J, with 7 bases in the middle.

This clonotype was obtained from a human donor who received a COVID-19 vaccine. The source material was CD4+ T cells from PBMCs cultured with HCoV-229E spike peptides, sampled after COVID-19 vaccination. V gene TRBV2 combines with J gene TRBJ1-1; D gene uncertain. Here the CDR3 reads CASKRQNTEAFF. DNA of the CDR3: TGTGCCAGCAAGAGACAGAACACTGAAGCTTTCTTT.